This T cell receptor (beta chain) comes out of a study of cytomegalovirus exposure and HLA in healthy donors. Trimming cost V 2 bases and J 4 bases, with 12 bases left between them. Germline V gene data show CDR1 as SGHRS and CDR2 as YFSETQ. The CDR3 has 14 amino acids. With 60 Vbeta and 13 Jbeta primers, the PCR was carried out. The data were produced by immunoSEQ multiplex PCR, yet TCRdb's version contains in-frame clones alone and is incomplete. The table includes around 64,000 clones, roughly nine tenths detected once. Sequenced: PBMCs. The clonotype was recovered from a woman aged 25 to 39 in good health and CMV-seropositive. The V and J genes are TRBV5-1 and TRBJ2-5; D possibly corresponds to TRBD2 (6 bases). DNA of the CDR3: TGCGCCAGCAGCTTCTCTGGGGGAGGAGAGACCCAGTACTTC. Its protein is CASSFSGGGETQYF.